Below, 21 T cell receptor beta chains from the same sample are listed, as sequenced in a study of cytomegalovirus exposure and HLA in healthy donors. TCRdb's table, derived via immunoSEQ multiplex PCR, lists solely in-frame clones and lacks some. The table includes some 86,000 clones, 90% to 95% detected once. The sequenced sample was PBMCs. The receptors stem from a woman aged 25-40 years in good health and CMV-seronegative.

This clone has just one count. The chain is built from TRBV28 and TRBJ2-1; TRBD2 aligns across 14 bases. The CDR3 consists of 15 residues. Trimming removed 5 bases from V and 6 bases from J; junction bases left unmatched: 3. Germline-derived CDR1 and CDR2 are MDHEN and SYDVKM. CDR3 amino acids: CASSPTSGGANEQFF. CDR3 sequence (DNA): TGTGCCAGCAGTCCGACTAGCGGGGGGGCCAATGAGCAGTTCTTC.

The chain links TRBV7-9 to TRBJ2-3; maybe TRBD2 (6 bases). The CDR3 length is 16 residues. Germline values: CDR1 SEHNR, CDR2 FQNEAQ (reference sequence). Trimming shortened V by 1 base and J by 2 bases, and 13 bases separated the two germline ends. This CDR3 reads CASSLGEAPSTDTQYF. The CDR3 DNA reads TGTGCCAGCAGCTTAGGGGAGGCTCCATCCACAGATACGCAGTATTTT.

V gene TRBV9 combines with J gene TRBJ2-3; D ambiguous. V gave up 1 base and J gave up 2 bases, with 5 bases separating them. Germline V gives CDR1 SGDLS, CDR2 YYNGEE. CDR3 length equals 13 residues. The CDR3 region is CASSVKPTDTQYF. The CDR3, as DNA: TGTGCCAGCAGCGTAAAGCCCACAGATACGCAGTATTTT.

This clone has a single count. The rearrangement uses TRBV30 and TRBJ1-5, with 9 bases lining up with TRBD1. Germline trimming cut 2 bases from V and 2 bases from J; bases unmatched to any gene: 4. Germline V gives CDR1 GTSNPN, CDR2 SVGIG (reference sequence). The CDR3 covers 15 residues. The CDR3 is CAWSPGQGGNQPQHF. CDR3 DNA sequence: TGTGCCTGGAGTCCGGGACAGGGCGGCAATCAGCCCCAGCATTTT.

The V gene is TRBV9, the J gene TRBJ2-1, with 10 bases identical to TRBD2. The V and J ends lost 0 bases and 3 bases, in that order; junction bases with no gene match: 6. The CDR3 consists of 17 residues. CDR1 and CDR2 from the germline V gene are SGDLS and YYNGEE. CDR3 region: CASSVATLAGHYNEQFF. The CDR3 DNA reads TGTGCCAGCAGCGTAGCTACACTAGCGGGACACTACAATGAGCAGTTCTTC.

The J gene is TRBJ2-3, the V gene TRBV5-1; a weak D match, TRBD2 (6 bases). The CDR3 is 13 amino acids. V lost 3 bases and J lost 2, with 7 bases in between. CDR1 is SGHRS and CDR2 is YFSETQ in the germline V gene. In nucleotides, the CDR3 is TGCGCCAGCAGCTCGCGGGACACAGATACGCAGTATTTT. Amino acid sequence: CASSSRDTDTQYF.

The chain combines TRBV7-9 with TRBJ1-6, with 7 bases fitting TRBD1. This CDR3 is 15 amino acids long. Unmatched junction bases numbered 8, after V lost 5 bases and J lost 7 bases. CDR1 is SEHNR, CDR2 FQNEAQ, per germline (reference sequence). The DNA of the CDR3 is TGTGCCAGCAGCACAATACAGGGGCAGAATTCACCCCTCCACTTT. It yields the protein CASSTIQGQNSPLHF.

V gene TRBV27 combines with J gene TRBJ2-2, with TRBD1 matching 8 bases. The CDR3 contains 15 residues. Germline V gene sequence: CDR1 MNHEY, CDR2 SMNVEV (reference sequence). With 6 bases clipped from V and 3 bases from J, the junction kept 6 bases outside the gene matches. The DNA for the CDR3 is TGTGCCAGCAGACGACAGGGGCCTTACACCGGGGAGCTGTTTTTT. Translating it yields CASRRQGPYTGELFF.

The rearrangement uses TRBV4-2 and TRBJ2-5, with 9 bases fitting TRBD2. The length of the CDR3 is 18 residues. Germline CDR1 and CDR2: LGHNA and YNFKEQ. V was clipped by 1 base and J by 4 bases; unmatched bases: 13. The CDR3 DNA reads as TGTGCCAGCAGCCAAGCTAGCGGGAACTTACCCCTTCTAGAGACCCAGTACTTC. Protein: CASSQASGNLPLLETQYF.

The chain is built from TRBV19 and TRBJ1-5, with 11 bases identical to TRBD1. There are 14 residues in the CDR3. Germline V lookup: CDR1 LNHDA, CDR2 SQIVND (reference sequence). The V and J ends lost 7 bases and 5 bases, in that order; junction bases with no gene match: 4. The CDR3 sequence is CASTRTGGDQPQHF. As DNA, the CDR3 is TGTGCCAGTACGAGGACAGGGGGCGATCAGCCCCAGCATTTT.

The CDR3 loop is CSVERRGKSVPEAFF. The CDR3 DNA is TGCAGCGTTGAACGTCGGGGAAAGTCAGTCCCTGAAGCTTTCTTT. The gene calls are TRBV29-1 and TRBJ1-1; no clear D gene. Per the germline V gene, CDR1 is SQVTM and CDR2 is ANQGSEA. This CDR3 has 15 residues. V shed 2 bases and J shed 6 bases, with 19 bases lying between them.

The rearrangement uses TRBV7-2 and TRBJ2-5; TRBD2 matches 10 bases. The CDR3 spans 15 residues. The V gene's germline CDR1 is SGHTA and CDR2 FQGNSA. The J segment lost 4 bases and the V segment lost 5 bases, leaving 7 bases of the junction unmatched. The CDR3 is CASSSGGAGGETQYF. CDR3 bases: TGTGCCAGCAGCAGCGGGGGGGCAGGGGGAGAGACCCAGTACTTC.

The rearrangement uses TRBV5-4 and TRBJ2-2; 9 positions agree with TRBD2. This CDR3 is built from 15 residues. The J segment lost 3 bases and the V segment lost 1 base, leaving 1 base of the junction unmatched. Germline-derived CDR1 and CDR2 are SGHNT and YYREEE (reference sequence). The CDR3, as DNA: TGTGCCAGCAGCTTGATAGCGGGGGACACCGGGGAGCTGTTTTTT. It yields the protein CASSLIAGDTGELFF.

The chain is built from TRBV29-1 and TRBJ2-7; possible D gene TRBD2, 6 bases. V lost 3 bases and J 5 bases, leaving 23 bases between the germline ends. The germline CDR1 and CDR2 sequences are SQVTM and ANQGSEA. The CDR3 extends over 16 amino acids. Here the CDR3 reads CSVDGIVGGVRHEQYF. The CDR3 nucleotides are TGCAGCGTTGATGGGATCGTCGGCGGGGTGCGCCACGAGCAGTACTTC.

Details on this clone: This specimen includes other DNA sequences encoding the same CDR3. The genes are TRBV7-3 and TRBJ2-5; the match to TRBD2 covers 7 bases. Germline-derived CDR1 and CDR2 are SGHTA and FQGTGA. V lost 2 bases and J lost 4; bases outside the gene matches: 4. The CDR3 length is 14 residues. This chain's CDR3 is CASSLAGGRETQYF. The CDR3 region has the DNA TGTGCCAGCAGCTTAGCCGGGGGGAGAGAGACCCAGTACTTC.

The V and J genes are TRBV18 and TRBJ1-2; 7 nucleotides agree with TRBD1. The junction had 0 bases not matched to a gene; V was cut back by 2 bases and J by 3 bases. The CDR3 is 13 amino acids. Germline V gives CDR1 KGHSH, CDR2 LQKENI. The chain's CDR3 is CASSPGQDYGYTF. The CDR3 DNA follows: TGTGCCAGCTCACCAGGACAGGACTATGGCTACACCTTC.

The rearrangement joins TRBV6-1 to TRBJ2-1; 7 bases match TRBD1. With V trimmed by 8 bases and J by 1 base, 5 bases remained unmatched. This CDR3 contains 14 residues. CDR1 is MNHNS, CDR2 SASEGT, per germline. The CDR3 spells CASGEQGSYNEQFF. In DNA form, the CDR3 reads TGTGCCAGCGGCGAACAGGGGTCCTACAATGAGCAGTTCTTC.

For this clone: A junction boundary mismatches the germline segment, possibly from a read error. V usage is TRBV6-1 and J usage is TRBJ2-7, with TRBD1 matching 8 bases. Germline assignment: CDR1 MNHNS and CDR2 SASEGT. CDR3 length: 16 residues. CDR3 sequence reads: CASREGQGRGSYEQYF. In DNA form, the CDR3 reads TGTGCCAGCAGGGAAGGACAGGGAAGGGGTTCCTACGAGCAGTACTTC.

The J gene is TRBJ2-5, the V gene TRBV19; D possibly corresponds to TRBD2 (5 bases). Germline V gives CDR1 LNHDA, CDR2 SQIVND (reference sequence). The CDR3 totals 15 residues. V lost 7 bases to trimming and J lost 2 bases, with 17 bases between them. CDR3 DNA sequence: TGTGCCAGTACCCAAAACCAACTAGGGCAAGAGACCCAGTACTTC. Translated: CASTQNQLGQETQYF.

About this clone: Relative to the germline gene, one junction end is altered; a read error may explain this. The chain carries TRBV5-5 and TRBJ1-5, with D uncertain. The CDR3 runs to 14 residues. Germline V gives CDR1 SGHKS, CDR2 YYEKEE (reference sequence). The CDR3 DNA reads TGCGCCAGCAGCCAACAAAATAGCAATCAGCCCCAGCATTTT. It specifies CASSQQNSNQPQHF.

This chain connects TRBV28 to TRBJ1-2, with unresolved D. The length of the CDR3 is 12 residues. Germline CDR1 is MDHEN and CDR2 is SYDVKM. Trimming cost V 5 bases and J 8 bases, with 12 bases left between them. As DNA, the CDR3 is TGTGCCAGCAGTCTGTTCCCGGGGGGCTACACCTTC. Translated: CASSLFPGGYTF.